Presented here are 28 T cell receptor beta chains from one specimen sequenced in a study of identical twins. A single record per CDR3 protein comes from TCRdb applying MiXCR to the 5' RACE reads. The sample contains about 18,000 distinct CDR3 sequences, 69% of which appear only once. Sequencing was performed on memory (CD45RO+) T cells sorted from blood. These receptors came from a woman younger than 35 in good health. This table probably holds off-target reads from a library built for another chain.

V is TRBV29-1 and J is TRBJ2-1; 12 bases are shared with TRBD2. Per germline, CDR1 SQVTM and CDR2 ANQGSEA. Trimming cost V 2 bases and J 1 base; bases outside gene matches: 6. This CDR3 has 17 residues. The CDR3 loop reads CSVELAGGTISYNEQFF. The DNA for the CDR3 is TGCAGCGTTGAACTAGCGGGAGGGACGATATCCTACAATGAGCAGTTCTTC.

The V gene is TRBV4-1, the J gene TRBJ2-2; D unresolved. This CDR3 has 15 residues. Germline values: CDR1 MGHRA, CDR2 YSYEKL. Trimming pared 2 bases from V and 5 bases from J, leaving 12 bases between. CDR3 sequence (DNA): TGCGCCAGCAGCCAACACCAAGTCGGGACCGGGGAGCTGTTTTTT. It codes for CASSQHQVGTGELFF.

The J gene is TRBJ2-2, the V gene TRBV7-6; D is possibly TRBD1 or TRBD2 (7 bases each). CDR1 is SGHVS, CDR2 FNYEAQ, per germline. V gave up 6 bases and J gave up 6 bases, with 17 bases separating them. The CDR3 loop spans 15 amino acids. CDR3 nucleotide sequence: TGTGCCAGCAGGGGGGGGACAGCTACTGCCGGGGAGCTGTTTTTT. Its protein product is CASRGGTATAGELFF.

V gene TRBV29-1 combines with J gene TRBJ1-1; no firm D call. Germline CDR1 is SQVTM and CDR2 is ANQGSEA. Trimming pared 4 bases from V and 5 bases from J, leaving 5 bases between. The CDR3 is made up of 10 amino acids. The DNA of the CDR3 is TGCAGCGTTGGATGGACTGAAGCTTTCTTT. Translated: CSVGWTEAFF. The whole variable domain, remainder taken from reference TRBV29-1 and TRBJ1-1, is SAVISQKPSRDICQRGTSLTIQCQVDSQVTMMFWYRQQPGQSLTLIATANQGSEATYESGFVIDKFPISRPNLTFSTLTVSNMSPEDSSIYLCSVGWTEAFFGQGTRLTVV.

V is TRBV7-2 and J is TRBJ2-4, with TRBD2 matching over 11 bases. The CDR3 consists of 14 residues. From germline, CDR1 is SGHTA and CDR2 FQGNSA. With V trimmed by 5 bases and J by 8 bases, 5 bases remained unmatched. CDR3 DNA sequence: TGTGCCAGCAGCCTGACTAGCGGGAATGACATTCAGTACTTC. It translates to CASSLTSGNDIQYF.

CDR3 sequence reads: CASSQETPPGSYYEQYF. CDR3 nucleotides: TGCGCCAGCAGCCAAGAAACTCCCCCCGGGTCGTACTACGAGCAGTACTTC. The chain recombines TRBV4-3 with TRBJ2-7; no reliable D call. Per germline, CDR1 LGHNA and CDR2 YSLEER. The CDR3 has 17 amino acids. V was shortened by 0 bases and J by 3 bases, with 18 bases between the two germline ends.

This clonotype appeared a few times. The V gene is TRBV12-3 or TRBV12-4, the J gene TRBJ1-2; possible D gene TRBD1, 6 bases. The CDR3 contains 13 residues. V gave up 6 bases and J gave up 4 bases, with 12 bases separating them. The CDR3 spells CASSLQGAYGYTF. The DNA for the CDR3 is TGTGCCAGCAGCCTACAGGGAGCCTATGGCTACACCTTC.

V is TRBV19 and J is TRBJ1-2, with D possibly matching TRBD1 (6 bases). The CDR3 loop spans 14 amino acids. Germline V gene sequence: CDR1 LNHDA, CDR2 SQIVND (reference sequence). The V end lost 6 bases, the J end lost 4 bases, and 15 bases lay between the germline ends. CDR3 loop: CASSSNRVFYGYTF. The CDR3 region has the DNA TGTGCCAGTAGCAGTAACAGGGTCTTCTATGGCTACACCTTC.

The chain uses TRBV20-1 and TRBJ2-3; 7 bases line up with TRBD2. The V segment lost 2 bases and the J segment 4 bases; nucleotides outside the gene matches: 6. The germline V gene encodes CDR1 DFQATT and CDR2 SNEGSKA (reference sequence). There are 14 residues in the CDR3. DNA for the CDR3: TGCAGTGCTAGACAGGCGGGAGTCGCAGATACGCAGTATTTT. It is translated as CSARQAGVADTQYF.

This rearrangement joins TRBV11-2 to TRBJ2-2, with a weak D call TRBD2 (6 bases). The CDR3 runs to 16 residues. Trimming took 0 bases from V and 0 from J, leaving 8 bases between them. The germline V gene has CDR1 SGHAT and CDR2 FQNNGV. The CDR3 DNA follows: TGTGCCAGCAGCTTAGACGCGGGGTCGAACACCGGGGAGCTGTTTTTT. Its translation: CASSLDAGSNTGELFF.

Here the CDR3 DNA reads TGTGCCAGCAGCTTACGAGGACAGGGTGCGAGAGGCTACACCTTC. Amino acid sequence: CASSLRGQGARGYTF. This chain uses TRBV5-6 with TRBJ1-2; 8 bases fit TRBD1. The CDR3 length is 15 residues. The germline V gene has CDR1 SGHDT and CDR2 YYEEEE. J lost 8 bases, V lost 2 bases, and 11 bases had no gene match.

The chain employs TRBV18 and TRBJ2-1; D possibly uses TRBD1 or TRBD2 (5 bases each). Trimming left V 1 base short and J 2 bases short, with 12 bases between. The germline CDR1 and CDR2 sequences are KGHSH and LQKENI. This CDR3 contains 16 residues. DNA for the CDR3: TGTGCCAGCTCACCACGACAGCGGCGGACCTACAATGAGCAGTTCTTC. Residues: CASSPRQRRTYNEQFF. Supplemented by reference TRBV18 and TRBJ2-1, the full variable domain reads NAGVMQNPRHLVRRRGQEARLRCSPMKGHSHVYWYRQLPEEGLKFMVYLQKENIIDESGMPKERFSAEFPKEGPSILRIQQVVRGDSAAYFCASSPRQRRTYNEQFFGPGTRLTVL.

By share, this clonotype ranks as medium-sized. The CDR3 spells CSVGESGDYGYTF. Written as DNA, the CDR3 is TGCAGCGTTGGGGAATCTGGAGACTATGGCTACACCTTC. The chain has TRBV29-1 and TRBJ1-2; D remains ambiguous. This CDR3 has 13 residues. From germline, CDR1 is SQVTM and CDR2 ANQGSEA. Trimming removed 4 bases at V and 3 bases at J, with 12 bases between.

This chain links TRBV24-1 with TRBJ2-1, with 9 nucleotides matching TRBD2. Germline CDR1 KGHDR, CDR2 SFDVKD. This CDR3 comprises 13 residues. Trimming removed 8 bases from V and 8 bases from J; junction bases left unmatched: 6. The CDR3: CATMVAGAYEQFF. CDR3 nucleotide sequence: TGTGCCACCATGGTAGCGGGAGCGTATGAGCAGTTCTTC.

The chain has TRBV2 and TRBJ1-1; 7 positions match TRBD1. Germline V gene sequence: CDR1 SNHLY, CDR2 FYNNEI. This CDR3 contains 14 residues. Trimming removed 6 bases from V and 4 bases from J; junction bases left unmatched: 8. The chain's CDR3 is CASSLRQGRTEAFF. The CDR3 DNA sequence: TGTGCCAGCAGCTTAAGACAGGGTCGCACTGAAGCTTTCTTT.

The chain joins TRBV9 to TRBJ2-7, with TRBD1 matching 9 bases. After removal of 0 bases from V and 6 bases from J, the junction contained 7 bases not matched to a gene. Germline CDR1 reads SGDLS; CDR2 reads YYNGEE. The CDR3 is 15 amino acids. CDR3 region: CASSVAGQGFGEQYF. The DNA of the CDR3 is TGTGCCAGCAGCGTAGCGGGACAGGGTTTCGGCGAGCAGTACTTC.

The chain has TRBV12-3 or TRBV12-4 and TRBJ1-1; tentatively, D is TRBD1 (5 bases). This CDR3 is built from 13 residues. V lost 3 bases, J lost 7 bases, and 12 bases lay in between. The CDR3 sequence: CASSFGGTVEAFF. CDR3 bases: TGTGCCAGCAGTTTTGGGGGTACAGTTGAAGCTTTCTTT.

The V gene is TRBV29-1, the J gene TRBJ1-2; no reliable D call. Germline CDR1 is SQVTM and CDR2 is ANQGSEA. The CDR3 has 10 residues. V lost 5 bases, J lost 4 bases, and 5 bases lay in between. The CDR3 region is CSVRSYGYTF. The CDR3 nucleotides are TGCAGCGTTCGATCCTATGGCTACACCTTC.

The chain recombines TRBV18 with TRBJ1-3, with D perhaps TRBD1 (5 bases). Germline V gives CDR1 KGHSH, CDR2 LQKENI. This CDR3 is built from 16 residues. Trimming pared 5 bases from V and 0 bases from J, leaving 14 bases between. The CDR3 is CASSASYRRSGNTIYF. Written as DNA, the CDR3 is TGTGCCAGCTCAGCAAGCTACAGGCGCTCTGGAAACACCATATATTTT.

The V and J genes are TRBV12-3 or TRBV12-4 and TRBJ2-5; 14 bases line up with TRBD2. The J segment lost 7 bases and the V segment lost 4 bases, leaving 2 bases of the junction unmatched. The CDR3 extends over 14 amino acids. The CDR3 nucleotides are TGTGCCAGCAGTTGGGGACTAGCGGGAGTGACCCAGTACTTC. Its protein product is CASSWGLAGVTQYF.

V and J are TRBV18 and TRBJ2-7, with 10 nucleotides matching TRBD1. V lost 5 bases to trimming and J lost 2 bases; unmatched junction nucleotides: 6. The CDR3 consists of 15 residues. Germline values: CDR1 KGHSH, CDR2 LQKENI. In nucleotides, the CDR3 is TGTGCCAGCTCAACGTCGGGACAGGGGACCTACGAGCAGTACTTC. Its translation is CASSTSGQGTYEQYF.

The genes are TRBV14 and TRBJ1-2; no reliable D call. The germline V gene encodes CDR1 SGHDN and CDR2 FVKESK. V lost 0 bases and J lost 8, with 13 bases in between. The CDR3 length is 14 residues. This CDR3 is CASSQDWGGGGYTF. CDR3 nucleotide sequence: TGTGCCAGCAGCCAAGATTGGGGAGGTGGAGGCTACACCTTC. Variable domain in full (rest from reference TRBV14 and TRBJ1-2): EAGVTQFPSHSVIEKGQTVTLRCDPISGHDNLYWYRRVMGKEIKFLLHFVKESKQDESGMPNNRFLAERTGGTYSTLKVQPAELEDSGVYFCASSQDWGGGGYTFGSGTRLTVV.

In nucleotides, the CDR3 is TGTGCCAGCAGTACAGGGGCTATAAACACCGGGGAGCTGTTTTTT. This translates into CASSTGAINTGELFF. The rearrangement uses TRBV6-2 or TRBV6-3 and TRBJ2-2; 7 nucleotides agree with TRBD1. The CDR3 totals 15 residues. V lost 5 bases and J lost 2; bases outside the gene matches: 5. CDR1 and CDR2 from the germline V gene are MNHEY and SVGEGT.

This clonotype was seen only once. The chain recombines TRBV20-1 with TRBJ2-3, with D possibly matching TRBD2 (6 bases). Trimming shortened V by 5 bases and J by 0 bases, and 9 bases separated the two germline ends. This CDR3 spans 13 amino acids. Germline values: CDR1 DFQATT, CDR2 SNEGSKA (reference sequence). DNA for the CDR3: TGCAGTGCTTCCAGCGGGAGCACAGATACGCAGTATTTT. Residues: CSASSGSTDTQYF.

This clonotype has a handful of counts. The rearrangement joins TRBV2 to TRBJ2-1; the match to TRBD2 covers 11 bases. Germline values: CDR1 SNHLY, CDR2 FYNNEI. V dropped 6 bases and J dropped 7; count of bases not matched to a gene: 8. CDR3 length: 15 amino acids. CDR3 nucleotide sequence: TGTGCCAGCAGCGCGACTAGCGGGGTAAAGAATGAGCAGTTCTTC. Residues: CASSATSGVKNEQFF.

The rearrangement uses TRBV28 and TRBJ2-2, with TRBD2 matching over 8 bases. V shed 5 bases, J shed 6 bases, and the junction held 8 bases outside the gene matches. The CDR3 is 15 residues long. The germline CDR1 and CDR2 sequences are MDHEN and SYDVKM. This chain's CDR3 is CASSNSGSYAGELFF. The CDR3 bases are TGTGCCAGCAGTAACAGCGGGAGCTACGCCGGGGAGCTGTTTTTT.

The chain joins TRBV20-1 to TRBJ2-6; no clear D. Deletions cut 3 bases from V and 2 bases from J, with 5 bases between. Germline lookup yields CDR1 DFQATT and CDR2 SNEGSKA (reference sequence). The CDR3 has 13 amino acids. In DNA form, the CDR3 reads TGCAGTGCTAGGATTGCTGGGGCCAACGTCCTGACTTTC. Its translation is CSARIAGANVLTF.

The V call is TRBV11-2, the J call TRBJ2-3; D not resolved. Germline CDR1 is SGHAT and CDR2 is FQNNGV. This CDR3 spans 14 amino acids. Trimming removed 5 bases at V and 5 bases at J, with 14 bases between. As DNA, the CDR3 is TGTGCCAGCAGCCCCGGTGGGTGGGGAGATACGCAGTATTTT. This codes for CASSPGGWGDTQYF.